This TCR beta chain appears in the sequencing data of a study of CD8+CD57+ T cells in acquired aplastic anemia. Across the whole study: Isolated CD4+ and CD8+ cells, once sorted, yielded DNA averaging about 3.2 ug.

Findings and caveats of the study: Patients and controls were found to share around 30 CD8+ CDR3 sequences.

Selection for sequencing was limited to patients who had shown CD8+CD57+ cell expansion by flow cytometry. With no exception, the patients had severe acquired aplastic anemia. The TCR beta profiling, which covered VDJ combination and CDR3 sequence, was carried out using genomic DNA as the template. TCRdb analysed the reads with MiXCR anew, one entry per CDR3 protein. The table shows 150,000 to 200,000 distinct CDR3 sequences, with around 45% occurring only once. This clonotype showed up many times. Its cognate antigen is unknown. The sequence was obtained from a human donor with aplastic anemia. Sequencing used sorted CD4+, CD8+, or CD8+CD57+ T cells (not recorded which) from PBMCs.

The CDR3 protein is CASSWQGSSYEQYF. The CDR3, as DNA: TGTGCCAGCAGTTGGCAGGGATCTTCCTACGAGCAGTACTTC. The chain combines TRBV6-2 or TRBV6-3 with TRBJ2-7, with D possibly being TRBD1 (5 bases). V lost 4 bases and J lost 1, with 11 bases in between. The CDR3 is 14 amino acids. Looked up from germline, CDR1 is MNHEY and CDR2 is SVGEGT.